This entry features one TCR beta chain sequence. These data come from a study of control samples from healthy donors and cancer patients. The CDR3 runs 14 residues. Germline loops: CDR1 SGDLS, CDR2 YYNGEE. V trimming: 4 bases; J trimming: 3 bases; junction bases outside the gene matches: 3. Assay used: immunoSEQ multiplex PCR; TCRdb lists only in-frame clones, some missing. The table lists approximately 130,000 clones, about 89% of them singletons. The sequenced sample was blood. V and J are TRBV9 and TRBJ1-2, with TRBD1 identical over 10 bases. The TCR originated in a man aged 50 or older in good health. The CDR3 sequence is CASSPGQGDYGYTF. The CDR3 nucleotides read TGTGCCAGCAGCCCCGGACAGGGGGACTATGGCTACACCTTC. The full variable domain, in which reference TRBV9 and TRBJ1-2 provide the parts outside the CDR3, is DSGVTQTPKHLITATGQRVTLRCSPRSGDLSVYWYQQSLDQGLQFLIQYYNGEERAKGNILERFSAQQFPDLHSELNLSSLELGDSALYFCASSPGQGDYGYTFGSGTRLTVV.